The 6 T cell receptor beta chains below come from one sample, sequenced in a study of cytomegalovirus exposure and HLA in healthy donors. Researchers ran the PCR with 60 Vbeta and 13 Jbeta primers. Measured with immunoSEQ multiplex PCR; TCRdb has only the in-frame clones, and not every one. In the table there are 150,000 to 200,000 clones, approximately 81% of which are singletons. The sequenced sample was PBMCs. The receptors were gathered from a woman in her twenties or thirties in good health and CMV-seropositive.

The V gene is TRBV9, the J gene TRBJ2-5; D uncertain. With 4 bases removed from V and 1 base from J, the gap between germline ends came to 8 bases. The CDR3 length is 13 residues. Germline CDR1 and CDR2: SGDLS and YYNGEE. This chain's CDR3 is CASSSGSQETQYF. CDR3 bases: TGTGCCAGCAGCTCCGGGTCCCAAGAGACCCAGTACTTC.

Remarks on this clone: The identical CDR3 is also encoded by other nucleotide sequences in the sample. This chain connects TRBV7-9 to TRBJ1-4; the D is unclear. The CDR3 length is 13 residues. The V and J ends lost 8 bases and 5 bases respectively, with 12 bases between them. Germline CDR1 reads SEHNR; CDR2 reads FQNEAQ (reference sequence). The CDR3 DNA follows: TGTGCCAGCTGGACTGCCGCAAATGAAAAACTGTTTTTT. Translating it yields CASWTAANEKLFF. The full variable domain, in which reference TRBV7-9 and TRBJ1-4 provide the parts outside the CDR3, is DTGVSQNPRHKITKRGQNVTFRCDPISEHNRLYWYRQTLGQGPEFLTYFQNEAQLEKSRLLSDRFSAERPKGSFSTLEIQRTEQGDSAMYLCASWTAANEKLFFGSGTQLSVL.

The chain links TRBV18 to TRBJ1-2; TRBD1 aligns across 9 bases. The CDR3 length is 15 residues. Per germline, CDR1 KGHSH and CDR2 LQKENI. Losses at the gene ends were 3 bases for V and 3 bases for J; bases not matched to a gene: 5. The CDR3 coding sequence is TGTGCCAGCTCACCGGGGGGACAGGGAGACTATGGCTACACCTTC. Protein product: CASSPGGQGDYGYTF.

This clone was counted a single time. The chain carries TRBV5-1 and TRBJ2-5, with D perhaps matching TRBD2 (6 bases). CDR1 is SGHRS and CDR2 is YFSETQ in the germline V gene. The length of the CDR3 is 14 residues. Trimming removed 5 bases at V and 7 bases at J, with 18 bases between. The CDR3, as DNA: TGCGCCAGCAGTTCCCCTAACACCGGGGGGACCCAGTACTTC. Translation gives CASSSPNTGGTQYF.

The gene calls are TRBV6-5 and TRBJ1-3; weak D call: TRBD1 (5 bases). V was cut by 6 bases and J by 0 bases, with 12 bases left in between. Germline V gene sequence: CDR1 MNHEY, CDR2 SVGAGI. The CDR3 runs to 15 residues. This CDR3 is CASRRGGSSGNTIYF. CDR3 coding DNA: TGTGCCAGCAGGCGCGGGGGTAGCTCTGGAAACACCATATATTTT.

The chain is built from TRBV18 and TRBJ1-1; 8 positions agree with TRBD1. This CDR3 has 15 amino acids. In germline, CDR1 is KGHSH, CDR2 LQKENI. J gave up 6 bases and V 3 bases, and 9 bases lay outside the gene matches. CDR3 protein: CASSPLTGEIAEAFF. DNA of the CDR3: TGTGCCAGCTCACCCTTGACAGGGGAGATCGCTGAAGCTTTCTTT.